The 31 T cell receptor beta chains below come from one sample, sequenced in a study of breast tumors, draining lymph nodes, adjacent tissues. Each CDR3 protein is one row after TCRdb ran MiXCR on the multiplex PCR reads. This sample has about 16,000 distinct CDR3 sequences, with approximately 45% found just once. Material for sequencing was tumor-adjacent breast tissue. Receptors were obtained from a female donor with breast cancer. Some clones in this sample may be carry-over from other donors' samples.

This clonotype occurred many times. The chain combines TRBV12-3 or TRBV12-4 with TRBJ2-5; TRBD1 is a possible D gene (5 bases). The V gene lost 3 bases and the J gene lost 0 bases, with 17 bases spanning the gap. The CDR3 has 17 amino acids. CDR3 DNA sequence: TGTGCCAGCAGTTTCGCGAAGGCTGGACAAGACCAAGAGACCCAGTACTTC. Its translation is CASSFAKAGQDQETQYF.

The chain's CDR3 is CASSPDRYEQYV. The CDR3 DNA sequence: TGTGCCAGCAGCCCGGACCGCTACGAGCAGTACGTC. The chain employs TRBV7-8 and TRBJ2-7; D gene ambiguous. This CDR3 has 12 residues. V dropped 5 bases and J dropped 3 bases, with 8 bases sitting between them. Germline lookup yields CDR1 SGHVS and CDR2 FQNEAQ.

The CDR3 coding sequence is TGCAGTGCTAGGACAGGCCGAACTAGCACAGATACGCAGTATTTT. It yields the protein CSARTGRTSTDTQYF. This sequence joins TRBV20-1 and TRBJ2-3, with D tentatively TRBD1 (6 bases). V lost 3 bases, J lost 0 bases, and 13 bases lay in between. Germline V gene data show CDR1 as DFQATT and CDR2 as SNEGSKA (reference sequence). The CDR3 consists of 15 residues.

This chain links TRBV7-9 with TRBJ2-1, with D hard to call. CDR1 SEHNR and CDR2 FQNEAQ come from the germline V gene (reference sequence). The CDR3 runs to 12 residues. V lost 1 base and J lost 9, with 7 bases in between. CDR3 DNA: TGTGCCAGCAGCTTAGTTGCAGGTGAGCAGTTCTTC. It specifies CASSLVAGEQFF.

By proportion, this clonotype is medium-sized. The V gene is TRBV10-3, the J gene TRBJ2-7; D is uncertain. CDR1 is ENHRY and CDR2 is SYGVKD in the germline V gene. The CDR3 sequence is 12 residues long. V was trimmed by 11 bases and J by 2 bases, leaving 13 bases between them. CDR3 in amino acids: CAASQLTYEQYF. The CDR3 coding sequence is TGTGCCGCCTCACAGTTAACCTACGAGCAGTACTTC.

This clonotype was found once. The chain couples TRBV6-6 to TRBJ1-3, with D uncertain. V shed 0 bases and J shed 0 bases, with 3 bases lying between them. Germline V CDR1 and CDR2: MNHNY, SVGAGI (reference sequence). The CDR3 is 14 amino acids. The CDR3 DNA reads as TGTGCCAGCAGTTACTCGGTCTCTGGAAACACCATATATTTT. Translating it yields CASSYSVSGNTIYF.

At least ten counts were recorded for this clonotype. This rearrangement joins TRBV27 to TRBJ2-1; D not resolved. Germline lookup yields CDR1 MNHEY and CDR2 SMNVEV (reference sequence). V lost 5 bases, J lost 8 bases, and 10 bases lay in between. The CDR3 is 12 amino acids. In DNA form, the CDR3 reads TGTGCCAGCAGTCCTGACGTGGATGAGCAGTTCTTC. Its protein is CASSPDVDEQFF.

At least ten counts were recorded for this clonotype. The rearrangement joins TRBV7-3 to TRBJ2-5; the D gene is possibly TRBD2 (7 bases). Germline CDR1 reads SGHTA; CDR2 reads FQGTGA. There are 17 residues in the CDR3. Between the trimmed V and J ends, which lost 0 bases and 9 bases, there was a span of 23 bases. CDR3 sequence: CASSLTAGAGDREPQYF. The CDR3 DNA reads as TGTGCCAGCAGCTTAACGGCGGGGGCAGGGGATCGGGAGCCCCAGTACTTC.

There are many counts of this clonotype. The V gene is TRBV6-6, the J gene TRBJ2-3; D may match TRBD1 or TRBD2 (6 bases each). Germline values: CDR1 MNHNY, CDR2 SVGAGI (reference sequence). This CDR3 spans 15 amino acids. The germline V and J ends were trimmed by 5 bases and 5 bases, with 17 bases remaining between them. CDR3 region: CASSHGGPRGDTQYF. DNA of the CDR3: TGTGCCAGCAGTCACGGGGGCCCTCGGGGAGATACGCAGTATTTT.

This clonotype was seen many times. The V and J genes are TRBV6-4 and TRBJ2-3; D may be TRBD2 (6 bases). The V end lost 7 bases, the J end lost 2 bases, and 28 bases lay between the germline ends. The CDR3 contains 19 residues. CDR1 is MRHNA, CDR2 SNTAGT, per germline. The CDR3 nucleotides read TGTGCCAGCACCCCCTCTGGAGGGACCGCCCGCCCTGTCACAGATACGCAGTATTTT. Its protein product is CASTPSGGTARPVTDTQYF.

In this sample, this clonotype turned up a few times. At one end the junction does not follow the germline gene, possibly because of a read error. This sequence joins TRBV5-6 and TRBJ1-2; tentative D call: TRBD1 (5 bases). In germline, CDR1 is SGHDT, CDR2 YYEEEE. CDR3 length: 17 residues. CDR3 residues: CASSSPGPGRRGDGYAF. CDR3 bases: TGTGCCAGCAGCTCACCGGGACCGGGAAGAAGGGGTGATGGCTACGCCTTC.

There are many counts of this clonotype. This sequence joins TRBV2 and TRBJ2-2; 8 positions agree with TRBD2. The CDR3 spans 16 residues. In germline, CDR1 is SNHLY, CDR2 FYNNEI. With 4 bases clipped from V and 3 bases from J, the junction kept 7 bases outside the gene matches. The CDR3 loop is CASSGPAGVDTGELFF. CDR3 nucleotides: TGTGCCAGCAGTGGACCAGCGGGAGTTGACACCGGGGAGCTGTTTTTT. Supplemented by reference TRBV2 and TRBJ2-2, the full variable domain reads EPEVTQTPSHQVTQMGQEVILRCVPISNHLYFYWYRQILGQKVEFLVSFYNNEISEKSEIFDDQFSVERPDGSNFTLKIRSTKLEDSAMYFCASSGPAGVDTGELFFGEGSRLTVL.

In its sample, this clonotype was seen many times. The chain has TRBV2 and TRBJ2-4; D may be TRBD2 (6 bases). Trimming took 3 bases from V and 3 from J, leaving 18 bases between them. Germline values: CDR1 SNHLY, CDR2 FYNNEI. This CDR3 is built from 17 residues. The CDR3 region has the DNA TGTGCCAGCAGTGATGTTGGGACTGGTGGTTTCAAAAACATTCAGTACTTC. It codes for CASSDVGTGGFKNIQYF.

By sample fraction, this clonotype is medium-sized. V gene TRBV15 combines with J gene TRBJ1-3; maybe TRBD1 (6 bases). This CDR3 is built from 17 residues. Trimming stripped 0 bases from V and 0 bases from J, with 12 bases between. Germline CDR1 and CDR2: LNHNV and YYDKDF (reference sequence). The CDR3 DNA reads as TGTGCCACCAGCAGAGATCGACGGACAGTCTCTGGAAACACCATATATTTT. As protein: CATSRDRRTVSGNTIYF.

Ten or more counts support this clonotype. This chain connects TRBV9 to TRBJ1-2; D possibly corresponds to TRBD1 (6 bases). Germline V gene lookup returns CDR1 SGDLS and CDR2 YYNGEE. This CDR3 has 17 amino acids. V was shortened by 4 bases and J by 8 bases, with 27 bases between the two germline ends. The CDR3 protein is CASSPGPDRLWGNGYTF. CDR3 nucleotides: TGTGCCAGCAGCCCAGGCCCAGACAGGCTATGGGGTAACGGCTACACCTTC.

This clonotype has more than one count but fewer than ten. The V and J genes are TRBV5-5 and TRBJ2-7, with TRBD2 matching over 9 bases. The germline V gene encodes CDR1 SGHKS and CDR2 YYEKEE (reference sequence). Germline trimming cut 5 bases from V and 2 bases from J; bases unmatched to any gene: 8. The CDR3 extends over 15 amino acids. This CDR3 is CASSYSGGVPYEQYV. CDR3 coding DNA: TGTGCCAGCAGTTATAGCGGGGGAGTCCCCTACGAGCAGTACGTC.

This clonotype showed up just once. One end of the junction does not line up with germline, which may come from a read error. The chain recombines TRBV7-8 with TRBJ1-6; TRBD1 might be the D (5 bases). Germline V gene data show CDR1 as SGHVS and CDR2 as FQNEAQ. There are 15 residues in the CDR3. DNA for the CDR3: TGTGCCAGCAGCCAAGGGGCGAGCGGGAATTTCCCCCCCCACTTT. Protein: CASSQGASGNFPPHF.

Concerning this clonotype itself: The CDR3 carries no conserved terminal phenylalanine or tryptophan, so it likely arises from a read error. No DNA is shown, since the ends of the CDR3 on it are uncertain; the CDR3 is the one TCRdb lists. The V call is TRBV11-2, the J call TRBJ2-1; the table assigns TRBD1, which was not confirmed against the DNA. Germline V gives CDR1 SGHAT, CDR2 FQNNGV. The CDR3 region is 15 residues in length, termini included. The CDR3 protein is CASSMGGGGYNEQLS.

The table lists this clonotype with many counts. The genes are TRBV4-2 and TRBJ2-2, with D tentatively TRBD2 (5 bases). The CDR3 contains 16 residues. Germline V gene lookup returns CDR1 LGHNA and CDR2 YNFKEQ. V gave up 3 bases and J gave up 0 bases, with 11 bases separating them. Here the CDR3 DNA reads TGTGCCAGCAGCCACGAGACCGGGGCGAACACCGGGGAGCTGTTTTTT. It is translated as CASSHETGANTGELFF.

This clonotype was detected many times. The chain combines TRBV6-2 or TRBV6-3 with TRBJ1-5; D not resolved. CDR3 length: 12 residues. Germline V CDR1 and CDR2: MNHEY, SVGEGT. Trimming shortened V by 2 bases and J by 10 bases, and 9 bases separated the two germline ends. The CDR3 DNA reads as TGTGCCAGCAGTTACGATTTGGGACCCCAGCATTTT. Encoded protein: CASSYDLGPQHF.

This clonotype is deemed medium-sized. The chain uses TRBV4-3 and TRBJ2-5; D is unclear. Trimming shortened V by 3 bases and J by 2 bases, and 16 bases separated the two germline ends. The germline gives CDR1 LGHNA, CDR2 YSLEER. The CDR3 covers 16 residues. The CDR3 DNA reads as TGCGCCAGCAGCCATTCAGGCTACGCCGAACAAGAGACCCAGTACTTC. It is translated as CASSHSGYAEQETQYF.

This clonotype was found a few times. V usage is TRBV28 and J usage is TRBJ1-1; D gene unclear. Germline assignment: CDR1 MDHEN and CDR2 SYDVKM. V was trimmed by 3 bases and J by 1 base, leaving 9 bases between them. CDR3 size: 14 residues. The CDR3 DNA reads TGTGCCAGCAGTTTGTGGCAGCCGAACACTGAAGCTTTCTTT. Protein product: CASSLWQPNTEAFF.

By its share, this clonotype is medium-sized (0.01 to 0.1%). V is TRBV5-1 and J is TRBJ2-3; D gene unclear. The CDR3 covers 11 residues. V dropped 3 bases and J dropped 5 bases, with 4 bases sitting between them. The germline gives CDR1 SGHRS, CDR2 YFSETQ. In nucleotides, the CDR3 is TGCGCCAGCAGCTCTCAAGATACGCAGTATTTT. Encoded protein: CASSSQDTQYF.

The chain recombines TRBV5-1 with TRBJ2-7; no firm D call. V lost 0 bases to trimming and J lost 3 bases, with 4 bases between them. CDR3 size: 12 residues. CDR1 is SGHRS and CDR2 is YFSETQ in the germline V gene. The DNA of the CDR3 is TGCGCCAGCAGCTTGGAGGGCTACGAGCAGTACGTC. Its protein product is CASSLEGYEQYV.

This clonotype was observed at least ten times. The V and J genes are TRBV12-3 or TRBV12-4 and TRBJ2-1; D is undetermined. The CDR3 is 12 amino acids. The V end was cut by 5 bases, the J end by 8 bases, with 10 bases between. CDR3 sequence: CASSPFMDEQFF. The CDR3 DNA follows: TGTGCCAGCAGTCCGTTTATGGATGAGCAGTTCTTC.

The rearrangement uses TRBV20-1 and TRBJ2-3; 9 nucleotides align to TRBD1. Germline V gene sequence: CDR1 DFQATT, CDR2 SNEGSKA (reference sequence). V lost 0 bases and J lost 14; bases outside the gene matches: 15. The CDR3 is made up of 15 amino acids. As DNA, the CDR3 is TGCAGTGCTAGAGATCAGGGACAGGGAAAAGATACACGGTATTTT. Amino acid sequence: CSARDQGQGKDTRYF.

In this sample, this clonotype turned up many times. The CDR3 DNA sequence: TGTGCCTCGAACTACCCGACGCAGTATTTT. Amino acid sequence: CASNYPTQYF. The genes are TRBV5-8 and TRBJ2-3; D unclear. Trimming shortened V by 10 bases and J by 9 bases, and 12 bases separated the two germline ends. Germline lookup yields CDR1 SGHTS and CDR2 YDEGEE. The CDR3 loop spans 10 amino acids.

This clonotype was counted many times. The V and J genes are TRBV20-1 and TRBJ1-2, with 12 bases lining up with TRBD1. Trimming cost V 3 bases and J 8 bases; bases outside gene matches: 16. Germline assignment: CDR1 DFQATT and CDR2 SNEGSKA (reference sequence). The length of the CDR3 is 17 residues. The CDR3 nucleotides read TGCAGTGCTAGCATCTCGGGACAGGGGGCGCCACGGTCCGGCTACACCTTC. Its translation is CSASISGQGAPRSGYTF.

This clonotype was found many times. The gene calls are TRBV3-2 and TRBJ1-2; TRBD1 was called by the table and not checked on the DNA. TRBV3-2 is shown as a pseudogene. This CDR3 has 16 amino acids. CDR3 in DNA: TGTGCCAGCAGCCGGCTCGGGACAGGGCGCTACTATGGCTACACCTTC. Its translation is CASSRLGTGRYYGYTF.

By share, this clonotype counts as medium-sized. The gene calls are TRBV12-3 or TRBV12-4 and TRBJ1-5; D not certain. V lost 6 bases to trimming and J lost 7 bases, with 13 bases between them. This CDR3 has 13 residues. The chain's CDR3 is CASRVDRLQPQHF. The CDR3 DNA reads as TGTGCCAGCAGGGTGGATCGTCTCCAGCCCCAGCATTTT.

This clonotype has only one observation. This chain connects TRBV6-6 to TRBJ2-1; weak D call: TRBD2 (7 bases). This CDR3 has 14 residues. Germline V lookup: CDR1 MNHNY, CDR2 SVGAGI (reference sequence). Trimming removed 6 bases from V and 3 bases from J, with 12 bases in between. CDR3: CASSHRDYYNEQFF. CDR3 coding DNA: TGTGCCAGCAGCCACAGGGACTACTACAATGAGCAGTTCTTC.